This T cell receptor (beta chain) was identified during a study of T cell repertoires in cytomegalovirus infection. Study background: An indication of both CMV infection and matching HLA type came from public TCR beta signatures. Study-wide results and caveats: Based on cumulative public TCR beta family frequency, carriers of CMV plus the relevant HLA were identified.

With respect to this clonotype: Its target is not known.

TCRdb independently ran MiXCR on the reads; one entry per CDR3 protein. The sample holds 100,000 to 120,000 distinct CDR3 sequences, around 31% seen once. J lost 7 bases, V lost 4 bases, and 6 bases had no gene match. The CDR3 extends over 15 amino acids. From germline, CDR1 is MNHNY and CDR2 SVGAGI (reference sequence). The sample consisted of CD8+ T cells from cultured PBMCs, taken from culture after CMV antigen stimulation. The genes are TRBV6-6 and TRBJ1-4; 10 bases align to TRBD1. The clonotype was recovered from a human donor in good health (CMV status not recorded). Some clones in this sample may be carry-over from other donors' samples. The CDR3 DNA reads TGTGCCAGCAGTTCGCGGGACAGGGGCACTGAAAAACTGTTTTTT. Its translation: CASSSRDRGTEKLFF.